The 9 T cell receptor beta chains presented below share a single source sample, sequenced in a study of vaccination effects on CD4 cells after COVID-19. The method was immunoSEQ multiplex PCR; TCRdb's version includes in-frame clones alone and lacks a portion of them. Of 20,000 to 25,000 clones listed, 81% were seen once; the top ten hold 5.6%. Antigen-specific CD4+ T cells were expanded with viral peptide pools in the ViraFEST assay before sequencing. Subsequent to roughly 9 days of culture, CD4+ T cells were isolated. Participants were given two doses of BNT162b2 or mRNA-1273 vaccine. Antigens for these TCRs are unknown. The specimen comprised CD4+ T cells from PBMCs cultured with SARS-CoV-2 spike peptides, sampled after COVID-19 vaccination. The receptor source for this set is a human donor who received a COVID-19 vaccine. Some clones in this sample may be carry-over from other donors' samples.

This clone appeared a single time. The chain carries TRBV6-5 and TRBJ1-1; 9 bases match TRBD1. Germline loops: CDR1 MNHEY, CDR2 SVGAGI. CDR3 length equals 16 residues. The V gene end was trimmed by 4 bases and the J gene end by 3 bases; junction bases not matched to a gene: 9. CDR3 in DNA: TGTGCCAGCAGTTTCCAGATCCGGGACAGGGACACTGAAGCTTTCTTT. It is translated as CASSFQIRDRDTEAFF.

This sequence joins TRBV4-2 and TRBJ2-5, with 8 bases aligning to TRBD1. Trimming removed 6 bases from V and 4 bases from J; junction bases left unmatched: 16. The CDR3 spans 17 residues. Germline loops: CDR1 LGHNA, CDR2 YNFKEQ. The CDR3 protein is CASSQESTGEAGETQYF. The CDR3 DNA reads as TGTGCCAGCAGTCAGGAATCGACAGGGGAGGCTGGAGAGACCCAGTACTTC.

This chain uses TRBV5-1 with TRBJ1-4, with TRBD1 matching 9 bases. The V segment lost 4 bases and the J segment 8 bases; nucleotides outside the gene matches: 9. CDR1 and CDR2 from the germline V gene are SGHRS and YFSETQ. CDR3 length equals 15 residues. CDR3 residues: CASSAIQGAGEKLFF. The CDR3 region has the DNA TGCGCCAGCAGCGCGATACAGGGGGCAGGGGAAAAACTGTTTTTT.

The CDR3 loop reads CASSARGRNTEAFF. Here the CDR3 DNA reads TGTGCCAGCAGCGCCAGGGGAAGGAACACTGAAGCTTTCTTT. This chain joins TRBV9 and TRBJ1-1, with TRBD1 as a possible D gene (6 bases). With 3 bases removed from V and 1 base from J, the gap between germline ends came to 10 bases. The germline V gene encodes CDR1 SGDLS and CDR2 YYNGEE. The CDR3 has 14 amino acids.

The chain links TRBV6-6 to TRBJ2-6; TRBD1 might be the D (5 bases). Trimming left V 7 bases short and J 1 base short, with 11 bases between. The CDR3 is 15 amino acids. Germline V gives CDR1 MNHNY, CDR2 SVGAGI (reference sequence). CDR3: CASMAGLSGANVLTF. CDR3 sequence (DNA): TGTGCCAGCATGGCAGGGTTATCTGGGGCCAACGTCCTGACTTTC.

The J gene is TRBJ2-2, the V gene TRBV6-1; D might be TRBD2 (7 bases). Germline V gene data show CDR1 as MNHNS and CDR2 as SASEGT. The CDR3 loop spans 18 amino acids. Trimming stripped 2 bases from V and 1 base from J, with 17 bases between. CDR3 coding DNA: TGTGCCAGCAGTGAACGACGGGGGGCGACCCGGAACACCGGGGAGCTGTTTTTT. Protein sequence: CASSERRGATRNTGELFF.

CDR3 residues: CASSVSGKGTEAFF. In DNA form, the CDR3 reads TGCGCCAGCAGTGTATCAGGGAAAGGCACTGAAGCTTTCTTT. The V and J genes are TRBV10-1 and TRBJ1-1; tentatively, D is TRBD1 (5 bases). The V end was cut by 4 bases, the J end by 4 bases, with 13 bases between. Germline CDR1 and CDR2: WNHNN and SYGVQD (reference sequence). The CDR3 length is 14 residues.

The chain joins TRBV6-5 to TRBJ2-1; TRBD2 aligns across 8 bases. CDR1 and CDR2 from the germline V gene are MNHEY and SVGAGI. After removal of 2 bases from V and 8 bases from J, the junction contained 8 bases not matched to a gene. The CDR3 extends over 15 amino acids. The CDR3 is CASSYAGGGLDEQFF. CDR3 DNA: TGTGCCAGCAGTTACGCCGGGGGGGGGCTCGATGAGCAGTTCTTC.

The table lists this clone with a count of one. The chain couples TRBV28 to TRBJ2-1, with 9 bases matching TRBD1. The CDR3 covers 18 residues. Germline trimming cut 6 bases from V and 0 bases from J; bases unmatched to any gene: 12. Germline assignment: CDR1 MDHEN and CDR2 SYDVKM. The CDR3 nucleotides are TGTGCCAGCAGCCCGGGGACAGGGCGGCCGAGCTCCTACAATGAGCAGTTCTTC. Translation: CASSPGTGRPSSYNEQFF. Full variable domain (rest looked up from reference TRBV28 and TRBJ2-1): DVKVTQSSRYLVKRTGEKVFLECVQDMDHENMFWYRQDPGLGLRLIYFSYDVKMKEKGDIPEGYSVSREKKERFSLILESASTNQTSMYLCASSPGTGRPSSYNEQFFGPGTRLTVL.